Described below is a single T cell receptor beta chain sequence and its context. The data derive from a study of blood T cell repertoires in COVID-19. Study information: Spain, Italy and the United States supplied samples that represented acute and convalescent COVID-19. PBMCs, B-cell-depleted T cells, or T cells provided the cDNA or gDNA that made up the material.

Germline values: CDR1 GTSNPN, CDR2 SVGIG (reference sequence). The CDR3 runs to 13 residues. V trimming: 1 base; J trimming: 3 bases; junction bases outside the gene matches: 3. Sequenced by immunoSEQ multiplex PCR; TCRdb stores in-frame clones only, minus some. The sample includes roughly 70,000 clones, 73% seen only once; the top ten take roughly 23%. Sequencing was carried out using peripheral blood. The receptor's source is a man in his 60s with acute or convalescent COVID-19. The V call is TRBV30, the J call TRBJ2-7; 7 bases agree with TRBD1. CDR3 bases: TGTGCCTGGAGTGCCCGGGACAGCTACGAGCAGTACTTC. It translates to CAWSARDSYEQYF.